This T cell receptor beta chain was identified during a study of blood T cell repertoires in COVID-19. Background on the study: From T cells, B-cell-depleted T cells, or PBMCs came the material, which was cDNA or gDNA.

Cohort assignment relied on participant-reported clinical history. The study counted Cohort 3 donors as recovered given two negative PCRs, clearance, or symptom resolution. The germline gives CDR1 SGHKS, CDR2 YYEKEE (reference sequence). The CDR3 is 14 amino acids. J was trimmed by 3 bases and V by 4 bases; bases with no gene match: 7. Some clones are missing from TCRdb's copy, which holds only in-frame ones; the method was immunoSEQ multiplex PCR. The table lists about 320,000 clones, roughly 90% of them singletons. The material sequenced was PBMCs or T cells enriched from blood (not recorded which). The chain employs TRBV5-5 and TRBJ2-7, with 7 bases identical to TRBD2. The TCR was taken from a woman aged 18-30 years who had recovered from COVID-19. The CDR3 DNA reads TGTGCCAGCAGCGCCGGGACTAACAACTACGAGCAGTACTTC. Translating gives CASSAGTNNYEQYF.